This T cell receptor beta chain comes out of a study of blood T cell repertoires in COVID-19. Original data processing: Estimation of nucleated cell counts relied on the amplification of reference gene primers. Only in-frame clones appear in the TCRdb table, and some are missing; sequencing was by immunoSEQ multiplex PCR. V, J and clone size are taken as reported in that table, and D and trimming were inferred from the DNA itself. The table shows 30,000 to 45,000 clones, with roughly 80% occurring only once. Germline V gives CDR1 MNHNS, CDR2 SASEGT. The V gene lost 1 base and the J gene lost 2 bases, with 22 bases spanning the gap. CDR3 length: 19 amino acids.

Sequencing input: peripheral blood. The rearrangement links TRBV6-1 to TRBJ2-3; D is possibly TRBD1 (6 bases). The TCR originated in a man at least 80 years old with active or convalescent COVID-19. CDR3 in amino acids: CASSEEERGHISTTDTQYF. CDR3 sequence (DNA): TGTGCCAGCAGTGAAGAGGAACGGGGACACATCTCCACCACAGATACGCAGTATTTT.